This T cell receptor beta chain came from a study of PD-1 blockade in classical Hodgkin lymphoma (dated by TCRdb to between 2020 and 2021). Background for the entire study: Nivolumab dosing was 3 mg/kg intravenously every 2 weeks, continuing until either disease progression or unacceptable toxicity. To define a peripheral blood immune signature of response to PD-1 blockade in classical Hodgkin lymphoma, the study combined TCR beta sequencing with CyTOF. Paper-wide results and their limitations: The study was limited to a single clinical trial cohort, and causes of repertoire differences, possibly disease activity or prior therapy, remained undefined. Lower diversity was seen in patients whose nivolumab began less than 1 year after ASCT, and these patients were left out of later analyses so that immune reconstitution would not confound the results. Trial patients achieving complete response had baseline diversity similar to newly diagnosed patients, whereas partial responders and progressors had significantly lower diversity. CD4+ but not CD8+ TCR diversity rose significantly by C4D1 (p=0.0027 vs p=0.16), most apparent in complete responders (p=0.02). Baseline TCR diversity was reported to be lower in newly diagnosed patients than in healthy donors, and even lower in relapsed/refractory patients.

The time point label, as the study defines it: cycle 4 day 1 (C4D1), after six to seven weeks of nivolumab. Every trial patient had relapsed following autologous stem cell transplantation, and prior brentuximab vedotin exposure was what differed among cohorts A, B and C. The trial cohort was composed of around 60 patients with relapsed/refractory classical Hodgkin lymphoma, for whom complete response, partial response or progressive disease was recorded as best overall response. Single-agent nivolumab was administered to trial patients in the multi-cohort phase II CheckMate 205 trial. An independent review committee assessed best overall response by applying the 2007 International Working Group response criteria. PBMCs from the trial were collected at three points: immediately before nivolumab initiation (C1D1), and during therapy at cycle 2 day 1 and cycle 4 day 1. Peripheral blood was collected in 8 mL Vacutainer Cell Preparation Tubes, from which PBMCs were isolated by centrifugation and then cryopreserved.

For CDR1 and CDR2, the germline V gene lists SGHVS and FQNEAQ. Trimming takes 4 bases from V and 3 bases from J, and the germline ends sit 15 bases apart. Counted from cysteine to phenylalanine, this CDR3 has 16 amino acids. Here the CDR3 DNA is all that survives: 48 bases in frame from base 1. About this clone itself: There is no known antigen for this receptor. No much larger clone is present one base from it, and per-base qualities are unavailable.

Genomic DNA was isolated using the Qiagen DNeasy kit from unsorted PBMCs as well as from negatively selected CD4+ and CD8+ fractions. TCR beta CDR3 regions were subjected to amplification by immunoSEQ multiplex PCR with primers that anneal to V and J segments. A synthetic immune receptor repertoire was used to minimize amplification bias, and any remaining bias was removed computationally after sequencing. In the paper's pipeline: Repertoire diversity was quantified as the Shannon entropy index using custom Python scripts. Unsorted, CD4+ and CD8+ repertoires were analyzed separately, except in combined analyses where CD4+ and CD8+ sequences were merged in silico. A clone counted as expanded when the clone's frequency after treatment rose at least 2-fold relative to C1D1, and clones undetected at baseline were given a pseudocount of 0.5. Singleton clones were defined as clones with 0 or 1 copy at C1D1, and non-singleton clones were defined as clones with 2 or more copies. Clones expanded in unsorted samples were assigned a CD4+, CD8+ or unknown annotation through matching of protein sequences in sorted samples from the same patient. Diversity changes from C1D1 to C4D1 were tested in paired samples using Wilcoxon tests. Here the immuneACCESS table is served through TCRdb, limited to in-frame sequences with V and J called. Missing clones are a known gap in these copies; in checked studies unresolved V genes cover under half, and the rest lacks a known reason. For V, J and clone size, that table is used; D and trimming come from the DNA. The table for this sample lists 8,000 or so clones; roughly four fifths of them were counted only once. The ten top clones hold 25% to 35% of the sample.

Sequenced here: peripheral blood mononuclear cells (PBMCs), sampled before the fourth cycle of nivolumab. This receptor was taken from a human donor with classical Hodgkin lymphoma. The sequence is built from TRBV7-8 and TRBJ1-4; the D segment cannot be called with confidence. CDR3 loop: CASSSWVGKSNEKLFF. The nucleotide sequence is given as TGTGCCAGCAGCTCCTGGGTGGGGAAATCTAATGAAAAACTGTTTTTT.